The present TCR beta chain was sequenced within a study of blood T cell repertoires in COVID-19. Study context: Whether acute or convalescent, the COVID-19 samples came from the United States, Italy and Spain.

Per the original methods: From reference gene primer amplification, estimates of nucleated cell counts were derived. Generated by immunoSEQ multiplex PCR, the TCRdb table keeps only in-frame clones and is missing some. That table supplies the V and J calls and clone size; D and trimming were determined from the DNA. The sample has more than 200,000 clones, 88% seen once. Germline CDR1 and CDR2: SEHNR and FQNEAQ (reference sequence). The trim removed 4 bases at V and 0 bases at J, leaving 4 bases unmatched. The CDR3 has 15 amino acids. The source is a woman in her sixties with acute or convalescent COVID-19. The sequenced material came from peripheral blood. This rearrangement joins TRBV7-9 to TRBJ1-2, with 8 bases lining up with TRBD1. The CDR3 DNA reads as TGTGCCAGCAGCTCCGGGGACAGGACTAACTATGGCTACACCTTC. This gives the protein CASSSGDRTNYGYTF.